A single sample gave rise to the 19 T cell receptor beta chains below, sequenced in a study of T-cell reconstitution after alpha-beta-depleted transplantation in children. Unique molecular identifiers were incorporated when the TCRbeta library was constructed. One entry per CDR3 protein, called by TCRdb with MiXCR from the PCR reads. The table lists around 800,000 distinct CDR3 sequences, 15% to 20% of them singletons. The input for sequencing was PBMCs, mostly from graft donor cells, taken 360 days after TCRalphabeta/CD19-depleted stem cell transplant. All receptors come from a male patient between 10 and 17 years old who had a stem cell transplant for acute lymphoblastic leukemia, so the T cells may come from the graft donor.

This clonotype was seen ten or more times. V gene TRBV29-1 combines with J gene TRBJ2-2, with D tentatively TRBD1 or TRBD2 (5 bases each). Germline CDR1 reads SQVTM; CDR2 reads ANQGSEA. The CDR3 is made up of 13 amino acids. V lost 8 bases to trimming and J lost 1 base, with 11 bases between them. The CDR3 loop reads CSSGGGNTGELFF. CDR3 DNA sequence: TGCAGCTCCGGTGGGGGGAACACCGGGGAGCTGTTTTTT.

The chain links TRBV12-5 to TRBJ2-7, with D possibly being TRBD1 or TRBD2 (5 bases each). The V gene lost 0 bases and the J gene lost 0 bases, with 15 bases spanning the gap. CDR3 length equals 17 residues. Germline lookup yields CDR1 LGHNT and CDR2 FRNRAP. CDR3 residues: CASGLVLGREGSYEQYF. The CDR3 DNA sequence: TGTGCTAGTGGTTTGGTACTAGGCAGGGAAGGCTCCTACGAGCAGTACTTC.

The V call is TRBV6-1, the J call TRBJ2-1; TRBD1 matches at 7 bases. This CDR3 has 15 amino acids. Per the germline V gene, CDR1 is MNHNS and CDR2 is SASEGT. Trimming at V came to 5 bases and at J to 5 bases, leaving 9 bases not matched to a gene. CDR3 sequence: CASSQTGWDDNEQFF. The DNA for the CDR3 is TGTGCCAGCAGTCAGACAGGGTGGGATGACAATGAGCAGTTCTTC.

The gene calls are TRBV10-2 and TRBJ2-5, with a possible D match to TRBD1 (5 bases). In germline, CDR1 is WSHSY, CDR2 SAAADI. V was clipped by 5 bases and J by 1 base, with 8 bases between them. The CDR3 consists of 13 residues. The CDR3 loop reads CASSKDTQETQYF. The CDR3 DNA follows: TGCGCCAGCAGTAAGGACACCCAAGAGACCCAGTACTTC.

This clonotype occurred a few times. The chain links TRBV11-2 to TRBJ2-7, with 10 bases identical to TRBD2. CDR1 is SGHAT, CDR2 FQNNGV, per germline. CDR3 size: 15 residues. Trimming removed 2 bases from V and 4 bases from J; junction bases left unmatched: 5. CDR3 in DNA: TGTGCCAGCAGCTTAATGGCTAGCGGGAGTTACGAGCAGTACTTC. Protein sequence: CASSLMASGSYEQYF.

The genes are TRBV7-3 and TRBJ2-1, with D perhaps TRBD2 (6 bases). Trimming shortened V by 2 bases and J by 6 bases, and 14 bases separated the two germline ends. This CDR3 contains 15 residues. CDR1 is SGHTA, CDR2 FQGTGA, per germline. Written as DNA, the CDR3 is TGTGCCAGCAGCTTATTGCTAGCGAGCTCCAATGAGCAGTTCTTC. Translating it yields CASSLLLASSNEQFF.

The chain couples TRBV3-1 to TRBJ2-5; D ambiguous. Trimming stripped 4 bases from V and 1 base from J, with 7 bases between. The CDR3 covers 13 residues. Germline assignment: CDR1 LGHDT and CDR2 YNNKEL (reference sequence). The CDR3 bases are TGTGCCAGCAGCCGTCAGGCCCAAGAGACCCAGTACTTC. This gives the protein CASSRQAQETQYF.

The sample holds many counts of this clonotype. The chain combines TRBV7-6 with TRBJ2-7; 11 nucleotides agree with TRBD1. Germline CDR1 reads SGHVS; CDR2 reads FNYEAQ. With 4 bases clipped from V and 6 bases from J, the junction kept 5 bases outside the gene matches. This CDR3 is 14 amino acids long. This chain's CDR3 is CASSYRGQGGEQYF. The CDR3 bases are TGTGCCAGCAGCTACCGGGGACAGGGGGGCGAGCAGTACTTC.

The gene calls are TRBV5-1 and TRBJ2-7, with 8 bases that match TRBD1. Unmatched junction bases numbered 6, after V lost 3 bases and J lost 7 bases. The CDR3 consists of 13 residues. CDR1 is SGHRS, CDR2 YFSETQ, per germline. Here the CDR3 reads CASSSQGAWEQYF. CDR3 nucleotides: TGCGCCAGCAGCTCCCAGGGGGCTTGGGAGCAGTACTTC. The full variable domain, completed using reference TRBV5-1 and TRBJ2-7, is KAGVTQTPRYLIKTRGQQVTLSCSPISGHRSVSWYQQTPGQGLQFLFEYFSETQRNKGNFPGRFSGRQFSNSRSEMNVSTLELGDSALYLCASSSQGAWEQYFGPGTRLTVT.

This clonotype was seen ten or more times. The chain has TRBV29-1 and TRBJ2-2, with D perhaps being TRBD1 or TRBD2 (5 bases each). This CDR3 has 14 amino acids. Germline CDR1 is SQVTM and CDR2 is ANQGSEA. The V and J ends lost 4 bases and 6 bases respectively, with 15 bases between them. The CDR3 sequence: CSVVRERWSGELFF. CDR3 nucleotides: TGCAGCGTTGTCAGGGAGCGTTGGTCCGGGGAGCTGTTTTTT.

CDR3 loop: CRGAVGETQYF. In DNA, the CDR3 is TGCAGAGGGGCTGTCGGGGAGACCCAGTACTTC. The chain couples TRBV29-1 to TRBJ2-5, with a tentative D call TRBD1 (5 bases). The CDR3 covers 11 residues. CDR1 and CDR2 from the germline V gene are SQVTM and ANQGSEA.

This chain links TRBV12-3 or TRBV12-4 with TRBJ2-7; 7 positions agree with TRBD2. Trimming cost V 6 bases and J 6 bases; bases outside gene matches: 11. This CDR3 is 14 amino acids long. The CDR3 is CASSPTSVVGEQYF. The CDR3 coding sequence is TGTGCCAGCAGCCCTACTAGCGTTGTGGGCGAGCAGTACTTC.

The chain joins TRBV4-1 to TRBJ2-1, with D possibly TRBD2 on 6 matching bases. V lost 0 bases and J lost 0, with 21 bases in between. This CDR3 is 20 amino acids long. CDR1 is MGHRA, CDR2 YSYEKL, per germline. The CDR3: CASSQDTQPGLKSSYNEQFF. The CDR3 DNA reads as TGCGCCAGCAGCCAAGATACCCAACCGGGACTGAAGAGCTCCTACAATGAGCAGTTCTTC.

The rearrangement links TRBV5-1 to TRBJ2-1; TRBD2 matches at 12 bases. The CDR3 contains 18 residues. V shed 2 bases, J shed 2 bases, and the junction held 8 bases outside the gene matches. Germline CDR1 and CDR2: SGHRS and YFSETQ. CDR3 protein: CASSFGPGLAGTYNEQFF. CDR3 bases: TGCGCCAGCAGCTTTGGACCTGGACTAGCGGGAACCTACAATGAGCAGTTCTTC.

This rearrangement joins TRBV15 to TRBJ1-4; no reliable D call. The CDR3 length is 18 residues. Per germline, CDR1 LNHNV and CDR2 YYDKDF (reference sequence). The V end lost 1 base, the J end lost 0 bases, and 15 bases lay between the germline ends. CDR3 amino acids: CATSRGNMRATTNEKLFF. Written as DNA, the CDR3 is TGTGCCACCAGCAGAGGGAATATGAGGGCTACAACTAATGAAAAACTGTTTTTT.

This clonotype was recorded a few times. The chain uses TRBV5-6 and TRBJ2-1; no definite D call. This CDR3 has 13 residues. CDR1 and CDR2 (germline): SGHDT, YYEEEE. Trimming removed 3 bases at V and 10 bases at J, with 14 bases between. This chain's CDR3 is CASSWAMESEQFF. In DNA, the CDR3 is TGTGCCAGCAGCTGGGCCATGGAGAGCGAGCAGTTCTTC.

V is TRBV4-1 and J is TRBJ2-5; 9 bases are a match to TRBD2. The CDR3 is made up of 17 amino acids. From germline, CDR1 is MGHRA and CDR2 YSYEKL. After removal of 1 base from V and 2 bases from J, the junction contained 8 bases not matched to a gene. CDR3 protein: CASSQGREGRGQETQYF. As DNA, the CDR3 is TGCGCCAGCAGCCAAGGGCGGGAGGGCCGAGGGCAAGAGACCCAGTACTTC.

This clonotype was picked up a small number of times. The rearrangement joins TRBV7-6 to TRBJ1-5; 7 bases are shared with TRBD1. The trim removed 5 bases at V and 7 bases at J, leaving 11 bases unmatched. This CDR3 comprises 15 residues. Germline CDR1 reads SGHVS; CDR2 reads FNYEAQ. CDR3 sequence: CASSRNTGVGQPQHF. As DNA, the CDR3 is TGTGCCAGCAGCCGCAACACAGGGGTGGGGCAGCCCCAGCATTTT.

This clonotype came up a few times. The V and J genes are TRBV24-1 and TRBJ2-5; 7 bases align to TRBD1. Trimming removed 6 bases from V and 0 bases from J; junction bases left unmatched: 12. The CDR3 length is 17 residues. CDR1 is KGHDR, CDR2 SFDVKD, per germline. The chain's CDR3 is CATSITTGTEYQETQYF. As DNA, the CDR3 is TGTGCCACCAGTATTACTACCGGGACAGAGTACCAAGAGACCCAGTACTTC.